This entry lists 14 T cell receptor beta chains sequenced from one sample in a study of control samples from healthy donors and cancer patients. Clones were read by immunoSEQ multiplex PCR, and TCRdb kept only the in-frame ones, dropping some. The sample lists over 150,000 clones, roughly 95% occurring once. The source material was blood. The source is a woman aged 25 to 39 in good health.

The gene calls are TRBV19 and TRBJ1-5; unclear D gene. V was pared by 0 bases and J by 0 bases, with 15 bases between. CDR3 length: 18 amino acids. Germline V gene sequence: CDR1 LNHDA, CDR2 SQIVND (reference sequence). The CDR3 spells CASSIDQLAGPSNQPQHF. The CDR3 DNA reads TGTGCCAGTAGTATAGATCAATTGGCGGGTCCTAGCAATCAGCCCCAGCATTTT. Together with reference TRBV19 and TRBJ1-5, the CDR3 gives the full variable domain: DGGITQSPKYLFRKEGQNVTLSCEQNLNHDAMYWYRQDPGQGLRLIYYSQIVNDFQKGDIAEGYSVSREKKESFPLTVTSAQKNPTAFYLCASSIDQLAGPSNQPQHFGDGTRLSIL.

The rearrangement joins TRBV5-5 to TRBJ1-4; TRBD1 is a possible D gene (5 bases). Germline V gene data show CDR1 as SGHKS and CDR2 as YYEKEE (reference sequence). V was shortened by 2 bases and J by 8 bases, with 13 bases between the two germline ends. This CDR3 contains 14 residues. CDR3 region: CASSFRGLLEKLFF. The CDR3, as DNA: TGTGCCAGCAGCTTTCGGGGACTTCTAGAAAAACTGTTTTTT.

The rearrangement joins TRBV9 to TRBJ2-5, with 7 bases that match TRBD1. The CDR3 is 14 amino acids. V dropped 3 bases and J dropped 1; count of bases not matched to a gene: 3. Germline loops: CDR1 SGDLS, CDR2 YYNGEE. This CDR3 is CASSDRDSQETQYF. CDR3 sequence (DNA): TGTGCCAGCAGCGACCGGGACAGCCAAGAGACCCAGTACTTC.

The CDR3 is CSASSQGRYDDEQFF. CDR3 bases: TGCAGTGCTAGTAGCCAGGGAAGGTATGACGATGAGCAGTTCTTC. The chain has TRBV20-1 and TRBJ2-1, with D perhaps matching TRBD1 (5 bases). The CDR3 runs 15 residues. Trimming took 3 bases from V and 8 from J, leaving 20 bases between them. CDR1 is DFQATT, CDR2 SNEGSKA, per germline (reference sequence).

CDR3 loop: CAISKATGTWTEAFF. The CDR3 DNA reads as TGTGCCATCAGTAAAGCGACAGGGACCTGGACTGAAGCTTTCTTT. The chain is built from TRBV10-3 and TRBJ1-1, with 7 nucleotides matching TRBD1. Germline CDR1 is ENHRY and CDR2 is SYGVKD. V lost 5 bases to trimming and J lost 5 bases; unmatched junction nucleotides: 11. The length of the CDR3 is 15 residues.

The chain combines TRBV28 with TRBJ2-7; D gene ambiguous. Per germline, CDR1 MDHEN and CDR2 SYDVKM. V lost 4 bases and J 9 bases, leaving 19 bases between the germline ends. The CDR3 length is 14 residues. CDR3 region: CASSWRRPSSGQYF. CDR3 bases: TGTGCCAGCAGTTGGCGGCGGCCCTCCTCAGGGCAGTACTTC.

The J gene is TRBJ1-1, the V gene TRBV5-1, with D perhaps TRBD1 (5 bases). CDR1 and CDR2 (germline): SGHRS, YFSETQ. This CDR3 is 15 amino acids long. With 4 bases removed from V and 0 bases from J, the gap between germline ends came to 13 bases. In DNA, the CDR3 is TGCGCCAGCAGCATCCTCGCGGGGGTGAACACTGAAGCTTTCTTT. It specifies CASSILAGVNTEAFF.

The chain uses TRBV10-2 and TRBJ1-5; possible D gene TRBD1, 6 bases. Per the germline V gene, CDR1 is WSHSY and CDR2 is SAAADI. V was shortened by 8 bases and J by 0 bases, with 23 bases between the two germline ends. This CDR3 region has 18 residues. CDR3 sequence reads: CASANGGASAYSNQPQHF. The CDR3 DNA reads TGCGCCAGCGCCAACGGGGGGGCGAGCGCATATAGCAATCAGCCCCAGCATTTT.

V usage is TRBV14 and J usage is TRBJ1-3; TRBD1 matches 7 bases. Germline-derived CDR1 and CDR2 are SGHDN and FVKESK. This CDR3 is built from 14 residues. V gave up 4 bases and J gave up 4 bases; unmatched junction bases: 4. This chain's CDR3 is CASSRTGAGNTIYF. Written as DNA, the CDR3 is TGTGCCAGCAGCCGGACAGGTGCCGGAAACACCATATATTTT.

The rearrangement joins TRBV10-3 to TRBJ2-3; 11 positions match TRBD2. CDR3 length equals 17 residues. V trimming: 5 bases; J trimming: 4 bases; junction bases outside the gene matches: 11. CDR1 is ENHRY and CDR2 is SYGVKD in the germline V gene. The CDR3 spells CAISRHSSGGSADTQYF. Written as DNA, the CDR3 is TGTGCCATCAGTAGGCACTCTAGCGGGGGGTCGGCAGATACGCAGTATTTT.

This clone was picked up one time. The rearrangement uses TRBV30 and TRBJ2-4; the D is unclear. Germline CDR1 reads GTSNPN; CDR2 reads SVGIG (reference sequence). The CDR3 extends over 13 amino acids. Trimming left V 0 bases short and J 4 bases short, with 7 bases between. The CDR3 nucleotides read TGTGCCTGGAGTGTAGACTTAAAAAACATTCAGTACTTC. This sequence encodes CAWSVDLKNIQYF.

The V and J genes are TRBV30 and TRBJ2-3; 10 bases map to TRBD1. Germline V CDR1 and CDR2: GTSNPN, SVGIG (reference sequence). The CDR3 is 13 residues long. V was clipped by 7 bases and J by 3 bases; unmatched bases: 4. CDR3 nucleotide sequence: TGTGCCTCAGACAGGGGGCGGACAGATACGCAGTATTTT. Amino acids: CASDRGRTDTQYF.

The chain links TRBV13 to TRBJ2-3; 7 nucleotides align to TRBD2. This CDR3 contains 16 residues. CDR1 PRHDT and CDR2 FYEKMQ come from the germline V gene (reference sequence). J lost 4 bases, V lost 1 base, and 8 bases had no gene match. CDR3 loop: CASSLEWGGGSDTQYF. CDR3 in DNA: TGTGCCAGCAGCTTAGAGTGGGGGGGAGGTTCAGATACGCAGTATTTT.

The CDR3 region is CAISGTNEQRWNEQYF. CDR3 in DNA: TGTGCCATCAGTGGTACAAACGAACAAAGATGGAACGAGCAGTACTTC. V and J are TRBV10-3 and TRBJ2-7; D remains ambiguous. The length of the CDR3 is 16 residues. CDR1 ENHRY and CDR2 SYGVKD come from the germline V gene. V dropped 4 bases and J dropped 5 bases, with 21 bases sitting between them.